A selection of T cell receptor beta chains follows, all from one sample in a study of long-term antiretroviral therapy in people with HIV. The data were produced by immunoSEQ multiplex PCR, yet TCRdb's version contains in-frame clones alone and is incomplete. Altogether 17,000 or so clones are present, 95% being singletons, with the ten largest covering about 1.4%. The source material was unsorted PBMCs, sampled 10 to 12 years after starting antiretroviral therapy. The receptors shown here come from a man in his thirties or forties with HIV. Both conserved end residues are part of each CDR3. D genes are given only for firm matches. Size is stated for part of the rows, as once, few or many counts, or as a class when the clone is expanded.

d_call	v_call	clone_size	j_call	cdr3_nt	cdr3_aa
NA	TRBV10-3	NA	TRBJ1-1	TGTGCCATCAGTGAGTCGGGTGGGGAGGCAGGGTATACTGAAGCTTTCTTT	CAISESGGEAGYTEAFF
TRBD2	TRBV19	few	TRBJ2-1	TGTGCCAGTAGTACAGCGGGGGGGCTGATTGAGCAGTTCTTC	CASSTAGGLIEQFF
NA	TRBV28	once	TRBJ1-4	TGTGCCAGCAGTTCGGGTGGAGGAACTAATGAAAAACTGTTTTTT	CASSSGGGTNEKLFF
NA	TRBV27	NA	TRBJ2-1	TGTGCCACCCACTTAGGGGGGAGCTCCTACAATGAGCAGTTCTTC	CATHLGGSSYNEQFF
NA	TRBV10-1	NA	TRBJ1-5	TGCGCCAGCAGTGAGGGGATCAATCAGCCCCAGCATTTT	CASSEGINQPQHF
TRBD1	TRBV2	NA	TRBJ2-1	TGTGCCAGCAACGAAAGGGTGGGACAGGGGACCAATGAGCAGTTCTTC	CASNERVGQGTNEQFF
TRBD2	TRBV5-4	NA	TRBJ2-7	TGTGCCAGCAGCCAGGGACTAGTGAAGCAGTACTTC	CASSQGLVKQYF
TRBD1	TRBV7-9	NA	TRBJ1-3	TGTGCCAGCAGCCGACAGGGTATGGGCGGGGGTTCCGGAAACACCATATATTTT	CASSRQGMGGGSGNTIYF
NA	TRBV5-1	few	TRBJ2-4	TGCGCCAGCAGCCCGGGGGCCGGGTCGGACATTCAGTACTTC	CASSPGAGSDIQYF
TRBD1	TRBV4-2	NA	TRBJ2-7	TGTGCCAGCAGCCGAGCGCAGTCGGGACAGGGTTCCTACGAGCAGTACTTC	CASSRAQSGQGSYEQYF